The rows below give T cell receptor beta chains drawn from one sample of a study of T-cell reconstitution after alpha-beta-depleted transplantation in children. TCRdb recomputed calls from the PCR reads with MiXCR, one row per CDR3 protein. The repertoire has more than 85,000 distinct CDR3 sequences, approximately 8% of them found once; the top ten carry about a sixth. Specimen: PBMCs, collected before TCRalphabeta/CD19-depleted stem cell transplant. The receptors were gathered from a boy younger than 10 with acute lymphoblastic leukemia, due to receive a stem cell transplant. Each CDR3 is given with its conserved first and last residue. D genes are given only for firm matches. A row's size may be missing; if present it is once, few, many or a size class.

d_call: -; v_call: TRBV4-1; j_call: TRBJ1-1; clone_size: many; cdr3_aa: CASSQKTRVPMNTEAFF; cdr3_nt: TGCGCCAGCAGCCAAAAAACCCGGGTTCCTATGAACACTGAAGCTTTCTTT
d_call: TRBD1; v_call: TRBV5-5; j_call: TRBJ1-2; clone_size: few; cdr3_aa: CASSSDPSDRGLFGYTF; cdr3_nt: TGTGCCAGCAGCTCCGACCCCTCGGACAGGGGGTTGTTTGGCTACACCTTC
d_call: -; v_call: TRBV6-5; j_call: TRBJ2-7; clone_size: -; cdr3_aa: CASSYGGGHQEQYF; cdr3_nt: TGTGCCAGCAGTTACGGGGGCGGCCATCAAGAGCAGTACTTC
d_call: TRBD1; v_call: TRBV20-1; j_call: TRBJ2-7; clone_size: many; cdr3_aa: CSAIGQADYEQYF; cdr3_nt: TGCAGTGCTATCGGACAGGCTGACTACGAGCAGTACTTC
d_call: -; v_call: TRBV5-6; j_call: TRBJ1-6; clone_size: many; cdr3_aa: CASSSRETRFVSYNSPLHF; cdr3_nt: TGTGCCAGCAGTTCCCGGGAAACTCGGTTCGTCTCCTATAATTCACCCCTCCACTTT
d_call: -; v_call: TRBV7-9; j_call: TRBJ2-1; clone_size: once; cdr3_aa: CASSPDSRREQFF; cdr3_nt: TGTGCCAGCAGCCCAGACAGTCGCCGTGAGCAGTTCTTC
d_call: -; v_call: TRBV2; j_call: TRBJ2-2; clone_size: few; cdr3_aa: CASNARGNTGELFF; cdr3_nt: TGTGCCAGCAACGCTAGAGGGAACACCGGGGAGCTGTTTTTT
d_call: -; v_call: TRBV3-1; j_call: TRBJ1-2; clone_size: few; cdr3_aa: CASSPTGLINYGYTF; cdr3_nt: TGTGCCAGCAGCCCCACGGGACTCATTAACTATGGCTACACCTTC
d_call: -; v_call: TRBV20-1; j_call: TRBJ1-5; clone_size: few; cdr3_aa: CSASVGGYSNQPQHF; cdr3_nt: TGCAGTGCCTCAGTAGGGGGATATAGCAATCAGCCCCAGCATTTT
d_call: TRBD2; v_call: TRBV20-1; j_call: TRBJ2-5; clone_size: many; cdr3_aa: CSALRLAGAQETQYF; cdr3_nt: TGCAGTGCTTTGCGACTAGCGGGGGCCCAAGAGACCCAGTACTTC
d_call: -; v_call: TRBV7-8; j_call: TRBJ2-5; clone_size: many; cdr3_aa: CASSQGTQTQYF; cdr3_nt: TGTGCCAGCAGCCAAGGCACCCAGACCCAGTACTTC
d_call: -; v_call: TRBV12-3/TRBV12-4; j_call: TRBJ2-3; clone_size: many; cdr3_aa: CASSTGWGTQYF; cdr3_nt: TGTGCCAGCAGCACCGGGTGGGGTACGCAGTATTTT
d_call: TRBD2; v_call: TRBV6-4; j_call: TRBJ2-3; clone_size: -; cdr3_aa: CASSDSRTSDLYTDTQYF; cdr3_nt: TGTGCCAGCAGTGACTCGAGAACTAGCGACCTCTACACAGATACGCAGTATTTT
d_call: -; v_call: TRBV4-2; j_call: TRBJ2-2; clone_size: few; cdr3_aa: CASSQGGPGELFF; cdr3_nt: TGTGCCAGCAGCCAAGGGGGCCCCGGGGAGCTGTTTTTT
d_call: TRBD1; v_call: TRBV6-5; j_call: TRBJ1-2; clone_size: many; cdr3_aa: CASSYPGLTGANYGYTF; cdr3_nt: TGTGCCAGCAGTTACCCGGGCCTGACAGGGGCTAACTATGGCTACACCTTC
d_call: TRBD1; v_call: TRBV24-1; j_call: TRBJ1-2; clone_size: many; cdr3_aa: CATSDRLTGYYTF; cdr3_nt: TGTGCCACCAGTGACCGGTTGACAGGGTACTACACCTTC
d_call: -; v_call: TRBV6-5; j_call: TRBJ1-2; clone_size: many; cdr3_aa: CASSYSNPTYGYTF; cdr3_nt: TGTGCCAGCAGTTACTCGAACCCAACCTATGGCTACACCTTC
d_call: TRBD1; v_call: TRBV28; j_call: TRBJ1-1; clone_size: many; cdr3_aa: CASSLFPGGTNTEAFF; cdr3_nt: TGTGCCAGCAGTTTATTCCCAGGGGGCACGAACACTGAAGCTTTCTTT
d_call: -; v_call: TRBV21-1; j_call: TRBJ1-6; clone_size: many; cdr3_aa: CASSNGDSNNSPLHF; cdr3_nt: TGTGCCAGCAGCAACGGGGACAGCAATAATTCACCCCTCCACTTT
d_call: -; v_call: TRBV5-5; j_call: TRBJ2-5; clone_size: many; cdr3_aa: CASSLRPVQREETQYF; cdr3_nt: TGTGCCAGCAGCTTGCGGCCAGTGCAGCGTGAAGAGACCCAGTACTTC
d_call: -; v_call: TRBV5-1; j_call: TRBJ1-2; clone_size: few; cdr3_aa: CASSGGRLTYGYTF; cdr3_nt: TGCGCCAGCTCGGGGGGCCGCCTTACCTATGGCTACACCTTC
d_call: TRBD1; v_call: TRBV6-1; j_call: TRBJ1-1; clone_size: many; cdr3_aa: CASRRTGGMNTEAFF; cdr3_nt: TGTGCCAGCAGGCGGACAGGAGGAATGAACACTGAAGCTTTCTTT
d_call: TRBD2; v_call: TRBV3-1; j_call: TRBJ2-3; clone_size: many; cdr3_aa: CASSQRTSGDDDTQYF; cdr3_nt: TGTGCCAGCAGCCAAAGGACTAGCGGGGATGACGATACGCAGTATTTT
d_call: -; v_call: TRBV5-6; j_call: TRBJ2-5; clone_size: many; cdr3_aa: CASSSLGETQYF; cdr3_nt: TGTGCCAGCAGCTCCCTGGGAGAGACCCAGTACTTC
d_call: TRBD2; v_call: TRBV20-1; j_call: TRBJ2-1; clone_size: few; cdr3_aa: CSARTGRGGREQFF; cdr3_nt: TGCAGTGCTAGGACCGGGCGGGGGGGCCGAGAGCAGTTCTTC
d_call: -; v_call: TRBV11-3; j_call: TRBJ2-6; clone_size: few; cdr3_aa: CASSSYSPSGANVLTF; cdr3_nt: TGTGCCAGCAGCTCCTACAGCCCGTCTGGGGCCAACGTCCTGACTTTC
d_call: -; v_call: TRBV6-1; j_call: TRBJ1-5; clone_size: many; cdr3_aa: CASSEGRASNQPQHF; cdr3_nt: TGTGCCAGCAGTGAAGGGAGAGCTAGCAATCAGCCCCAGCATTTT
d_call: -; v_call: TRBV5-1; j_call: TRBJ2-1; clone_size: few; cdr3_aa: CASSFDRTGSYNEQFF; cdr3_nt: TGCGCCAGCAGCTTCGACAGGACGGGCTCCTACAATGAGCAGTTCTTC
d_call: -; v_call: TRBV2; j_call: TRBJ2-4; clone_size: few; cdr3_aa: CARGQGSSLAKNIQYF; cdr3_nt: TGTGCCAGGGGCCAGGGGTCCTCGCTAGCCAAAAACATTCAGTACTTC
d_call: TRBD1; v_call: TRBV7-9; j_call: TRBJ1-3; clone_size: few; cdr3_aa: CASTRTGGSPGNTIYF; cdr3_nt: TGTGCCAGCACCCGGACAGGGGGAAGCCCTGGAAACACCATATATTTT
d_call: TRBD1; v_call: TRBV19; j_call: TRBJ2-2; clone_size: many; cdr3_aa: CAGKQGEFGELFF; cdr3_nt: TGTGCCGGGAAACAGGGGGAATTCGGGGAGCTGTTTTTT
d_call: -; v_call: TRBV4-2; j_call: TRBJ1-4; clone_size: many; cdr3_aa: CASSHRWAKGEKLFF; cdr3_nt: TGTGCCAGCAGCCACCGGTGGGCTAAGGGCGAAAAACTGTTTTTT
d_call: -; v_call: TRBV9; j_call: TRBJ2-1; clone_size: few; cdr3_aa: CASSSPRGGAGNEQFF; cdr3_nt: TGTGCCAGCAGCTCCCCTCGTGGGGGGGCGGGCAATGAGCAGTTCTTC
d_call: -; v_call: TRBV10-3; j_call: TRBJ1-1; clone_size: -; cdr3_aa: CAIRTGTPNTEAFF; cdr3_nt: TGTGCCATCAGAACCGGGACACCGAACACTGAAGCTTTCTTT
d_call: -; v_call: TRBV11-2; j_call: TRBJ1-1; clone_size: few; cdr3_aa: CASSLEGGITEAFF; cdr3_nt: TGTGCCAGCAGCTTAGAAGGGGGGATTACTGAAGCTTTCTTT
d_call: -; v_call: TRBV5-1; j_call: TRBJ2-2; clone_size: many; cdr3_aa: CASASGRDANTGELFF; cdr3_nt: TGCGCCAGCGCCTCGGGTCGAGACGCAAACACCGGGGAGCTGTTTTTT
d_call: TRBD1; v_call: TRBV5-1; j_call: TRBJ1-2; clone_size: medium-sized; cdr3_aa: CASSSPGQGGYGYTF; cdr3_nt: TGCGCCAGCAGCTCCCCGGGACAGGGGGGCTATGGCTACACCTTC
d_call: -; v_call: TRBV6-5; j_call: TRBJ2-2; clone_size: -; cdr3_aa: CASSYRSGELFF; cdr3_nt: TGTGCCAGCAGTTACAGGTCCGGGGAGCTGTTTTTT
d_call: -; v_call: TRBV6-2/TRBV6-3; j_call: TRBJ2-7; clone_size: -; cdr3_aa: CAPTGTSYEQYF; cdr3_nt: TGTGCCCCGACGGGGACTTCCTACGAGCAGTACTTC
d_call: TRBD1; v_call: TRBV4-1; j_call: TRBJ1-2; clone_size: -; cdr3_aa: CASSQGTGGYFYGYTF; cdr3_nt: TGCGCCAGCAGCCAGGGGACAGGGGGTTACTTCTATGGCTACACCTTC
d_call: -; v_call: TRBV24-1; j_call: TRBJ2-2; clone_size: few; cdr3_aa: CATSIGGGGPNTGELFF; cdr3_nt: TGTGCCACCAGTATAGGGGGCGGGGGCCCGAACACCGGGGAGCTGTTTTTT
d_call: -; v_call: TRBV5-1; j_call: TRBJ1-2; clone_size: few; cdr3_aa: CASSLAAGSNYGYTF; cdr3_nt: TGCGCCAGCAGCTTGGCTGCAGGGTCTAACTATGGCTACACCTTC
d_call: TRBD2; v_call: TRBV3-1; j_call: TRBJ2-3; clone_size: -; cdr3_aa: CASCPQETGGQGDTQYF; cdr3_nt: TGTGCCTCCTGCCCCCAGGAAACGGGGGGGCAAGGAGATACGCAGTATTTT
d_call: TRBD1; v_call: TRBV3-1; j_call: TRBJ1-4; clone_size: many; cdr3_aa: CASSQEGTGVEKLFF; cdr3_nt: TGTGCCAGCAGCCAAGAAGGGACAGGGGTTGAAAAACTGTTTTTT
d_call: -; v_call: TRBV15; j_call: TRBJ1-2; clone_size: once; cdr3_aa: CATSTVDHGYTF; cdr3_nt: TGTGCCACCAGCACGGTAGATCATGGCTACACCTTC
d_call: -; v_call: TRBV7-9; j_call: TRBJ1-2; clone_size: few; cdr3_aa: CASSLAGARELYTF; cdr3_nt: TGTGCCAGCAGCTTAGCGGGGGCACGGGAGCTTTACACCTTC
d_call: TRBD1; v_call: TRBV4-2; j_call: TRBJ2-7; clone_size: many; cdr3_aa: CASSQGQGQTEYEQYF; cdr3_nt: TGTGCCAGCAGCCAAGGCCAGGGACAGACAGAATACGAGCAGTACTTC
d_call: -; v_call: TRBV5-1; j_call: TRBJ2-1; clone_size: -; cdr3_aa: CASSHAVGSYNEQFF; cdr3_nt: TGCGCCAGCAGCCACGCGGTTGGCTCCTACAATGAGCAGTTCTTC
d_call: TRBD1; v_call: TRBV6-1; j_call: TRBJ1-2; clone_size: -; cdr3_aa: CASSTGQGIYGYTF; cdr3_nt: TGTGCCAGCAGTACCGGACAGGGGATCTATGGCTACACCTTC
d_call: TRBD1; v_call: TRBV4-1; j_call: TRBJ2-1; clone_size: many; cdr3_aa: CASSQDLLGDRAYNEQFF; cdr3_nt: TGCGCCAGCAGCCAAGATCTCTTGGGGGACAGGGCCTACAATGAGCAGTTCTTC
d_call: -; v_call: TRBV20-1; j_call: TRBJ2-2; clone_size: few; cdr3_aa: CSARQGLGTGELFF; cdr3_nt: TGCAGTGCTAGACAGGGGTTGGGCACCGGGGAGCTGTTTTTT
d_call: -; v_call: TRBV5-4; j_call: TRBJ2-2; clone_size: -; cdr3_aa: CASSLLRDSKSTGELFF; cdr3_nt: TGTGCCAGCAGCTTGTTGCGGGACAGCAAGTCCACCGGGGAGCTGTTTTTT
d_call: TRBD1; v_call: TRBV5-5; j_call: TRBJ2-5; clone_size: many; cdr3_aa: CASRDRGQETQYF; cdr3_nt: TGTGCCAGCAGGGACAGGGGGCAAGAGACCCAGTACTTC
d_call: -; v_call: TRBV27; j_call: TRBJ1-4; clone_size: few; cdr3_aa: CASTALGEEKLFF; cdr3_nt: TGTGCCAGCACTGCCCTGGGGGAGGAAAAACTGTTTTTT
d_call: TRBD1; v_call: TRBV6-2/TRBV6-3; j_call: TRBJ1-2; clone_size: few; cdr3_aa: CASTRDRGGGYTF; cdr3_nt: TGTGCCAGCACCCGGGACAGGGGAGGAGGCTACACCTTC
d_call: -; v_call: TRBV5-1; j_call: TRBJ2-1; clone_size: few; cdr3_aa: CASSFGTEQFF; cdr3_nt: TGCGCCAGCAGCTTCGGGACAGAGCAGTTCTTC
d_call: -; v_call: TRBV28; j_call: TRBJ2-1; clone_size: many; cdr3_aa: CASSMPPPRDNEQFF; cdr3_nt: TGTGCCAGCAGTATGCCCCCGCCCCGAGACAATGAGCAGTTCTTC
d_call: TRBD2; v_call: TRBV4-2; j_call: TRBJ2-5; clone_size: many; cdr3_aa: CASSPQRGEGETQYF; cdr3_nt: TGTGCCAGCAGCCCTCAGAGAGGGGAGGGAGAGACCCAGTACTTC